What follows are 24 T cell receptor beta chains derived from one specimen sequenced in a study of blood T cell repertoires in COVID-19. Sequenced by immunoSEQ multiplex PCR; TCRdb stores in-frame clones only, minus some. The table has 14,000 or so clones, 80% to 90% seen once. Sample: peripheral blood. The receptors come from a woman aged 60-75 years with acute or convalescent COVID-19.

The chain joins TRBV4-3 to TRBJ1-4; D might be TRBD1 (5 bases). The CDR3 loop spans 18 amino acids. Trimming shortened V by 0 bases and J by 10 bases, and 24 bases separated the two germline ends. Per the germline V gene, CDR1 is LGHNA and CDR2 is YSLEER. The CDR3 here is CASSQDWVTGPVRGKLFF. CDR3 sequence (DNA): TGCGCCAGCAGCCAAGACTGGGTCACCGGGCCTGTAAGGGGAAAACTGTTTTTT.

The V gene is TRBV5-1, the J gene TRBJ1-2, with 9 bases matching TRBD1. From germline, CDR1 is SGHRS and CDR2 YFSETQ. The CDR3 length is 16 residues. The J segment lost 1 base and the V segment lost 4 bases, leaving 8 bases of the junction unmatched. DNA of the CDR3: TGCGCCAGCAGCAAGGGACAGGGCCTCTTTAACTATGGCTACACCTTC. It translates to CASSKGQGLFNYGYTF.

V is TRBV21-1 and J is TRBJ2-6; the D segment call TRBD2 is taken from the table without a DNA check. TRBV21-1 counts as a pseudogene. CDR3 length: 15 amino acids. The chain's CDR3 is CASCREHSGANVLTF. CDR3 nucleotide sequence: TGTGCCAGCTGCCGCGAGCACTCTGGGGCCAACGTCCTGACTTTC.

The V gene is TRBV24-1, the J gene TRBJ1-2; 9 bases are a match to TRBD1. After removal of 3 bases from V and 5 bases from J, the junction contained 3 bases not matched to a gene. The CDR3 totals 14 residues. The germline CDR1 and CDR2 sequences are KGHDR and SFDVKD. The CDR3: CATSDQGQGYGYTF. DNA for the CDR3: TGTGCCACCAGTGATCAGGGACAGGGTTATGGCTACACCTTC.

CDR3 in amino acids: CASTDGGTETQYF. In DNA, the CDR3 is TGTGCCAGCACCGACGGGGGAACGGAGACCCAGTACTTC. The gene calls are TRBV7-8 and TRBJ2-5, with D possibly TRBD2 on 6 matching bases. The CDR3 totals 13 residues. CDR1 is SGHVS, CDR2 FQNEAQ, per germline. V was shortened by 7 bases and J by 5 bases, with 14 bases between the two germline ends.

By sample fraction, this clone is medium-sized. The chain joins TRBV3-1 (or the pseudogene TRBV3-2) to TRBJ2-5, with 7 bases fitting TRBD1. The J segment lost 5 bases and the V segment lost 3 bases, leaving 9 bases of the junction unmatched. CDR3 length equals 15 residues. Germline V gene data show CDR1 as LGHDT and CDR2 as YNNKEL (reference sequence). The CDR3 region has the DNA TGTGCCAGCAGCCAGTCGACAGGGAGTGGGGAGACCCAGTACTTC. Residues: CASSQSTGSGETQYF.

The table lists this clone with a few counts. This chain joins TRBV2 and TRBJ1-2; D not certain. This CDR3 region has 12 residues. Germline CDR1 is SNHLY and CDR2 is FYNNEI. The V gene lost 4 bases and the J gene lost 4 bases, with 7 bases spanning the gap. Written as DNA, the CDR3 is TGTGCCAGCAGTGTGGCCCGCTATGGCTACACCTTC. Protein: CASSVARYGYTF.

The V call is TRBV10-3, the J call TRBJ2-1, with 13 bases that match TRBD2. CDR1 ENHRY and CDR2 SYGVKD come from the germline V gene. The CDR3 sequence is 16 residues long. Unmatched junction bases numbered 6, after V lost 0 bases and J lost 10 bases. The CDR3 nucleotides are TGTGCCATCAGTGAGTCTTGGACTAGCGGGAGTCGGGAGCAGTTCTTC. Encoded protein: CAISESWTSGSREQFF.

In its sample, this clone was seen a few times. This chain uses TRBV18 with TRBJ1-3; D ambiguous. V was trimmed by 4 bases and J by 0 bases, leaving 7 bases between them. Per the germline V gene, CDR1 is KGHSH and CDR2 is LQKENI. The CDR3 has 14 residues. The CDR3 nucleotides are TGTGCCAGCTCACTCGACACCTCTGGAAACACCATATATTTT. Amino acid sequence: CASSLDTSGNTIYF.

With respect to this clone: This CDR3 fails to terminate in the conserved phenylalanine or tryptophan, so it likely reflects a read error. CDR3 sequence (DNA): TGTGCCAGCAGCCTAGGGGATGGCTACACCCTC. Translating gives CASSLGDGYTL. The V gene is TRBV12-3 or TRBV12-4, the J gene TRBJ1-2, with D possibly matching TRBD1 (5 bases). The CDR3 loop spans 11 amino acids. V was trimmed by 6 bases and J by 6 bases, leaving 8 bases between them.

The J gene is TRBJ2-6, the V gene TRBV21-1; the table's D call TRBD1 went unverified against the DNA. TRBV21-1 is given as a pseudogene. The CDR3 has 15 amino acids. In DNA form, the CDR3 reads TGTGCCAGCAGCAATCCAAAAAGGGGGAACAACGTCCTGACTTTC. Protein sequence: CASSNPKRGNNVLTF.

The rearrangement joins TRBV5-1 to TRBJ2-7; TRBD1 matches at 7 bases. Germline V gene data show CDR1 as SGHRS and CDR2 as YFSETQ. The V and J ends lost 4 bases and 0 bases, in that order; junction bases with no gene match: 19. The CDR3 is 19 residues long. The DNA for the CDR3 is TGCGCCAGCAGCCCGGGGACCGGACAGGCGGCTCCATTCTCCTACGAGCAGTACTTC. Translation: CASSPGTGQAAPFSYEQYF.

J is TRBJ1-5 and V is TRBV19, with TRBD1 as a possible D gene (6 bases). V lost 8 bases, J lost 4 bases, and 27 bases lay in between. Germline CDR1 and CDR2: LNHDA and SQIVND (reference sequence). CDR3 length equals 18 residues. CDR3 protein: CASLRQAFEAGENQPQHF. The CDR3 bases are TGTGCCAGTCTCCGGCAAGCCTTCGAGGCAGGGGAAAATCAGCCCCAGCATTTT.

The chain has TRBV5-5 and TRBJ1-2; D is uncertain. This CDR3 has 14 residues. V lost 2 bases and J lost 4, with 12 bases in between. Germline V gene sequence: CDR1 SGHKS, CDR2 YYEKEE (reference sequence). The CDR3 is CASSFLAVGYGYTF. CDR3 DNA: TGTGCCAGCAGCTTCCTTGCGGTCGGCTATGGCTACACCTTC.

This clone was detected only a few times. The chain is built from TRBV28 and TRBJ1-5, with D unresolved. Trimming cost V 5 bases and J 0 bases, with 8 bases left between them. There are 14 residues in the CDR3. The germline gives CDR1 MDHEN, CDR2 SYDVKM. The CDR3: CASSVDNSNQPQHF. DNA for the CDR3: TGTGCCAGCAGTGTAGACAATAGCAATCAGCCCCAGCATTTT. The complete variable domain, with remaining parts taken from reference TRBV28 and TRBJ1-5, reads DVKVTQSSRYLVKRTGEKVFLECVQDMDHENMFWYRQDPGLGLRLIYFSYDVKMKEKGDIPEGYSVSREKKERFSLILESASTNQTSMYLCASSVDNSNQPQHFGDGTRLSIL.

The chain is built from TRBV25-1 and TRBJ2-7, with 9 bases lining up with TRBD1. The V segment lost 1 base and the J segment 5 bases; nucleotides outside the gene matches: 12. Germline V gene sequence: CDR1 MGHDK, CDR2 SYGVNS. The CDR3 is made up of 17 amino acids. The CDR3 protein is CASSEFAGTGKEDEQYF. The CDR3 DNA reads TGTGCCAGCAGTGAATTTGCCGGGACAGGGAAGGAAGACGAGCAGTACTTC.

The rearrangement joins TRBV3-1 (or the pseudogene TRBV3-2) to TRBJ1-2; D might be TRBD1 (6 bases). Germline-derived CDR1 and CDR2 are LGHDT and YNNKEL (reference sequence). V shed 1 base and J shed 7 bases, with 13 bases lying between them. The CDR3 sequence is 14 residues long. The CDR3 nucleotides are TGTGCCAGCAGCCAAGCTACAGGGATGGGTGGCTACACCTTC. This gives the protein CASSQATGMGGYTF.

V gene TRBV6-5 combines with J gene TRBJ1-2, with TRBD1 matching 7 bases. CDR1 MNHEY and CDR2 SVGAGI come from the germline V gene. With V trimmed by 6 bases and J by 4 bases, 5 bases remained unmatched. The CDR3 spans 13 residues. The CDR3 is CASRHRDSYGYTF. In nucleotides, the CDR3 is TGTGCCAGCAGACACCGGGACAGCTATGGCTACACCTTC.

The chain carries TRBV7-8 and TRBJ2-5, with D uncertain. V shed 0 bases and J shed 6 bases, with 11 bases lying between them. The CDR3 runs 14 residues. CDR1 and CDR2 from the germline V gene are SGHVS and FQNEAQ. The CDR3 coding sequence is TGTGCCAGCAGCTTAGCGCTGGAGCGTAAGACCCAGTACTTC. This encodes CASSLALERKTQYF.

The V gene is TRBV7-2, the J gene TRBJ2-1; 12 bases are shared with TRBD2. The germline V gene has CDR1 SGHTA and CDR2 FQGNSA. Unmatched junction bases numbered 9, after V lost 5 bases and J lost 7 bases. The CDR3 is 16 residues long. CDR3 amino acids: CASSPRATSGRNEQFF. DNA for the CDR3: TGTGCCAGCAGCCCTCGGGCCACTAGCGGGAGGAATGAGCAGTTCTTC.

The rearrangement joins TRBV3-1 (or the pseudogene TRBV3-2) to TRBJ2-7, with 8 bases aligning to TRBD2. The CDR3 sequence is 16 residues long. Losses at the gene ends were 0 bases for V and 1 base for J; bases not matched to a gene: 5. CDR1 LGHDT and CDR2 YNNKEL come from the germline V gene (reference sequence). The CDR3 nucleotides are TGTGCCAGCAGCCAAGAAGCGACTAGCGCTTCCTACGAGCAGTACTTC. Translated: CASSQEATSASYEQYF.

The CDR3, as DNA: TGTGCCAGCAGCTCCGCCGAATCCTGGACAGGGGGCAGTAAGAATGGCTACACCTTC. Protein: CASSSAESWTGGSKNGYTF. The rearrangement joins TRBV7-8 to TRBJ1-2; 11 positions match TRBD1. Germline CDR1 and CDR2: SGHVS and FQNEAQ. V dropped 4 bases and J dropped 6; count of bases not matched to a gene: 19. The CDR3 totals 19 residues.

This chain links TRBV5-1 with TRBJ2-1, with 7 bases that match TRBD2. The CDR3 is 13 amino acids. CDR1 and CDR2 (germline): SGHRS, YFSETQ. After removal of 5 bases from V and 8 bases from J, the junction contained 7 bases not matched to a gene. Written as DNA, the CDR3 is TGCGCCAGCAGGGGGGGGGAAAGAGATGAGCAGTTCTTC. This translates into CASRGGERDEQFF.

V and J are TRBV14 and TRBJ2-1; D is unresolved. The V end lost 6 bases, the J end lost 7 bases, and 10 bases lay between the germline ends. The germline CDR1 and CDR2 sequences are SGHDN and FVKESK. This CDR3 is built from 12 residues. The DNA for the CDR3 is TGTGCCAGCAGTGACTTATCGAATGAGCAGTTCTTC. Encoded protein: CASSDLSNEQFF.